This T cell receptor (beta chain) emerged from a study of blood T cells in healthy people across ages. Every participating donor contributed around 9.5 milliliters of peripheral blood through a draw. Germline V gives CDR1 SGHTA, CDR2 FQGNSA. The CDR3 sequence is 14 residues long. The ends were cut back, 5 bases at V and 5 bases at J, with 15 bases in the middle. Sample-barcoded 5' priming and a J-beta primer mix drove a second PCR of roughly 7 to 11 cycles. Via MiXCR, TCRdb re-called the 5' RACE reads, giving one row per CDR3 protein. The data contain some 640,000 distinct CDR3 sequences, roughly 31% of them singletons.

This TCR came from a woman older than 75 in good health. The sequencing input was blood. The chain couples TRBV7-2 to TRBJ2-5; perhaps TRBD1 as D (6 bases). The CDR3 is CASSVTGLTETQYF. The DNA for the CDR3 is TGTGCCAGCAGCGTAACAGGGTTGACGGAGACCCAGTACTTC.